The 26 T cell receptor beta chains listed next were all sequenced from one sample in a study of T cells in Graves' hyperthyroidism and ophthalmopathy (dated by TCRdb to about 2019). The library was obtained by multiplex PCR. The sequencing machine was an Illumina HiSeq 2000. The TCR beta CDR3 regions were amplified from the RNA transcripts. A first-round RT-PCR of the TCR CDR3 used the HTBI primer set with the Qiagen OneStep RT-PCR kit. TCRdb ran its own pipeline on the public reads, namely fastp trimming at Q25 and MiXCR clone calling, and kept in-frame beta chains. A single entry per CDR3 protein holds the most common genes and DNA from its merged rows. The sample has a few hundred thousand distinct CDR3 sequences on record, 14% of them singletons. The ten largest clones capture roughly 21% of the sample. Sequencing used blood. Every receptor here comes from a woman aged 25 to 39 with Graves' ophthalmopathy.

In this sample, this clonotype turned up many times. This rearrangement joins TRBV7-9 to TRBJ2-1; 8 nucleotides line up with TRBD1. The V and J ends lost 5 bases and 5 bases, in that order; junction bases with no gene match: 11. The length of the CDR3 is 16 residues. CDR1 and CDR2 from the germline V gene are SEHNR and FQNEAQ (reference sequence). CDR3 nucleotides: TGTGCCAGCAGCCGGCTCGGACAGGGAAGGAACAATGAGCAGTTCTTC. The encoded protein is CASSRLGQGRNNEQFF.

This clonotype was counted only a few times. This sequence joins TRBV14 and TRBJ2-7; 7 nucleotides align to TRBD2. The CDR3 consists of 13 residues. V trimming: 2 bases; J trimming: 5 bases; junction bases outside the gene matches: 3. The germline CDR1 and CDR2 sequences are SGHDN and FVKESK. CDR3 coding DNA: TGTGCCAGCAGCCAAAGAGGGAGGGACGAGCAGTACTTC. It encodes CASSQRGRDEQYF.

The chain joins TRBV12-3 or TRBV12-4 to TRBJ1-1; unclear D gene. V lost 10 bases, J lost 0 bases, and 18 bases lay in between. CDR3 length: 15 amino acids. CDR3 sequence reads: CATTPIGALNTEAFF. Written as DNA, the CDR3 is TGTGCCACCACCCCCATCGGCGCGTTGAACACTGAAGCTTTCTTT.

Many counts were recorded for this clonotype. This rearrangement joins TRBV20-1 to TRBJ2-1, with D possibly matching TRBD1 (6 bases). Germline V CDR1 and CDR2: DFQATT, SNEGSKA (reference sequence). V lost 5 bases and J 4 bases, leaving 18 bases between the germline ends. There are 15 residues in the CDR3. CDR3 sequence: CSAGGFYETYNEQFF. The CDR3 region has the DNA TGCAGTGCTGGGGGCTTTTATGAAACGTACAATGAGCAGTTCTTC.

This clonotype occurred many times. The chain couples TRBV7-9 to TRBJ2-3; D could derive from TRBD1 or TRBD2 (5 bases each). The CDR3 has 16 residues. The germline V gene has CDR1 SEHNR and CDR2 FQNEAQ (reference sequence). V gave up 3 bases and J gave up 0 bases, with 13 bases separating them. The CDR3 region has the DNA TGTGCCAGCAGCTTGAGTACCGGGGCTAGCACAGATACGCAGTATTTT. Residues: CASSLSTGASTDTQYF.

CDR3 DNA: TGCAGTGCTAGAGCCGCCAGGGTAGGCTCCTACGAGCAGTACTTC. Translation: CSARAARVGSYEQYF. This rearrangement joins TRBV20-1 to TRBJ2-7; tentatively, D is TRBD1 (5 bases). Germline V CDR1 and CDR2: DFQATT, SNEGSKA (reference sequence). Deletions cut 1 base from V and 0 bases from J, with 13 bases between. This CDR3 is 15 amino acids long.

This clonotype was detected a few times. The chain recombines TRBV27 with TRBJ1-6, with a possible D match to TRBD1 (6 bases). The length of the CDR3 is 15 residues. The ends were cut back, 2 bases at V and 10 bases at J, with 15 bases in the middle. Germline CDR1 and CDR2: MNHEY and SMNVEV (reference sequence). CDR3 nucleotide sequence: TGTGCCAGCAGTTTAAGCGGCGCAGGGGCCTCACCCCTCCACTTT. Encoded protein: CASSLSGAGASPLHF.

On this clonotype itself: Since a much larger clone is just one base distant, this may be a read error. V is TRBV6-1 and J is TRBJ1-1; maybe TRBD1 (5 bases). The CDR3 has 13 residues. Germline V gives CDR1 MNHNS, CDR2 SASEGT. The CDR3: CASSEIRGTEALF. The CDR3 DNA reads TGTGCCAGCAGTGAAATACGGGGCACTGAAGCTCTCTTT.

The rearrangement joins TRBV7-2 to TRBJ1-1; D is unclear. Germline assignment: CDR1 SGHTA and CDR2 FQGNSA. This CDR3 is 14 amino acids long. The V end lost 1 base, the J end lost 5 bases, and 11 bases lay between the germline ends. The CDR3 here is CASSLGPALTEAFF. CDR3 nucleotide sequence: TGTGCCAGCAGCTTAGGTCCAGCCCTAACTGAAGCTTTCTTT.

This clonotype was detected many times. This chain connects TRBV7-2 to TRBJ2-2; possible D gene TRBD2, 7 bases. V was shortened by 0 bases and J by 6 bases, with 11 bases between the two germline ends. This CDR3 contains 15 residues. Germline CDR1 reads SGHTA; CDR2 reads FQGNSA. The CDR3 sequence: CASSLAGGPPGELFF. As DNA, the CDR3 is TGTGCCAGCAGCTTAGCGGGGGGGCCGCCCGGGGAGCTGTTTTTT.

This clonotype was counted many times. The chain couples TRBV20-1 to TRBJ1-1; 9 nucleotides agree with TRBD1. Germline V gives CDR1 DFQATT, CDR2 SNEGSKA (reference sequence). The CDR3 covers 16 residues. V lost 4 bases and J lost 5; bases outside the gene matches: 14. CDR3 in amino acids: CSAIPPGQGLRTEAFF. The CDR3 DNA sequence: TGCAGTGCTATACCTCCGGGACAGGGCTTAAGAACTGAAGCTTTCTTT.

This clonotype has at least ten counts. The chain has TRBV3-1 and TRBJ2-1, with D maybe TRBD2 (6 bases). Germline V lookup: CDR1 LGHDT, CDR2 YNNKEL (reference sequence). V shed 0 bases and J shed 3 bases, with 12 bases lying between them. This CDR3 spans 16 amino acids. The CDR3 coding sequence is TGTGCCAGCAGCCAAGAGGAGGGAACAATCTACAATGAGCAGTTCTTC. Translated, it gives CASSQEEGTIYNEQFF.

The rearrangement links TRBV11-1 to TRBJ2-3; D is possibly TRBD2 (6 bases). V was trimmed by 8 bases and J by 2 bases, leaving 14 bases between them. The CDR3 is 14 amino acids. The germline V gene encodes CDR1 SGHAT and CDR2 FQDESV (reference sequence). The CDR3 DNA reads as TGTGCCAGCCAACCGGGACTTCTCACAGATACGCAGTATTTT. Protein product: CASQPGLLTDTQYF.

This clonotype was seen a few times. The genes are TRBV6-1 and TRBJ2-7; 8 nucleotides line up with TRBD1. Trimming at V came to 5 bases and at J to 5 bases, leaving 11 bases not matched to a gene. The CDR3 sequence is 15 residues long. In germline, CDR1 is MNHNS, CDR2 SASEGT. The CDR3 loop is CASSTLGQVTHEQYF. The CDR3 DNA sequence: TGTGCCAGCAGTACCCTGGGACAGGTCACCCACGAGCAGTACTTC.

This clonotype was detected ten times or more. This CDR3 reads CASSLLRAGGSTEAFF. As DNA, the CDR3 is TGTGCCAGCAGCTTACTCCGGGCAGGCGGGTCGACTGAAGCTTTCTTT. The rearrangement links TRBV7-6 to TRBJ1-1; D gene uncertain. This CDR3 is built from 16 residues. Germline V CDR1 and CDR2: SGHVS, FNYEAQ. Deletions cut 2 bases from V and 5 bases from J, with 18 bases between.

This clonotype has only a few counts. The chain employs TRBV7-9 and TRBJ1-1; tentatively, D is TRBD1 (6 bases). V lost 6 bases to trimming and J lost 0 bases, with 17 bases between them. The germline V gene has CDR1 SEHNR and CDR2 FQNEAQ (reference sequence). The CDR3 loop spans 16 amino acids. The CDR3 reads CASSLQNRAMNTEAFF. DNA of the CDR3: TGTGCCAGCAGTTTACAGAACAGGGCCATGAACACTGAAGCTTTCTTT.

V is TRBV2 and J is TRBJ2-5, with 9 bases that match TRBD1. V lost 6 bases, J lost 5 bases, and 10 bases stayed unmatched. The CDR3 spans 15 residues. Germline CDR1 reads SNHLY; CDR2 reads FYNNEI. The CDR3: CASRGRDRVRETQYF. The CDR3 DNA follows: TGTGCCAGCAGAGGCCGGGACAGGGTTCGGGAGACCCAGTACTTC.

This clonotype showed up many times. The rearrangement joins TRBV11-2 to TRBJ1-2, with a tentative D call TRBD1 (6 bases). CDR1 and CDR2 (germline): SGHAT, FQNNGV. With 5 bases removed from V and 8 bases from J, the gap between germline ends came to 27 bases. The CDR3 has 17 amino acids. CDR3 bases: TGTGCCAGCAGCAATCCGGCCGGGAGGGGGGTGTCTTCGGGCTACACCTTC. Residues: CASSNPAGRGVSSGYTF.

This clonotype was counted many times. This rearrangement joins TRBV5-1 to TRBJ2-3; D call uncertain. There are 13 residues in the CDR3. CDR1 is SGHRS, CDR2 YFSETQ, per germline. The V end was cut by 4 bases, the J end by 0 bases, with 6 bases between. The CDR3 spells CASSGQSTDTQYF. CDR3 sequence (DNA): TGCGCCAGCAGCGGGCAGAGCACAGATACGCAGTATTTT.

This clonotype was picked up a small number of times. This CDR3 reads CASSGRTELAKNIQYF. In nucleotides, the CDR3 is TGTGCCAGCAGCGGAAGGACAGAACTAGCCAAAAACATTCAGTACTTC. The rearrangement joins TRBV5-5 to TRBJ2-4; possible D gene TRBD1, 6 bases. This CDR3 region has 16 residues. Germline lookup yields CDR1 SGHKS and CDR2 YYEKEE (reference sequence). V dropped 4 bases and J dropped 0 bases, with 14 bases sitting between them.

In regard to this clonotype: This may arise from a read error, as a much more abundant clone is one base away. Since no conserved phenylalanine or tryptophan closes the CDR3, a read error is the likely cause. This CDR3 is CASSLVVACRGQETQYL. For the CDR3, the DNA is TGTGCCAGCAGCTTAGTAGTGGCCTGCCGAGGACAAGAGACCCAGTACCTC. V and J are TRBV7-2 and TRBJ2-5, with D uncertain. Looked up from germline, CDR1 is SGHTA and CDR2 is FQGNSA. This CDR3 spans 17 amino acids. Trimming stripped 1 base from V and 2 bases from J, with 17 bases between.

This chain links TRBV19 with TRBJ2-4, with 7 positions matching TRBD2. This CDR3 is 16 amino acids long. Looked up from germline, CDR1 is LNHDA and CDR2 is SQIVND (reference sequence). V dropped 5 bases and J dropped 0; count of bases not matched to a gene: 7. The CDR3 protein is CASSPREGRAKNIQYF. The CDR3 region has the DNA TGTGCCAGTAGTCCAAGGGAGGGGCGAGCCAAAAACATTCAGTACTTC.

This clonotype was detected ten times or more. This chain connects TRBV6-5 to TRBJ1-2; 11 bases align to TRBD1. From germline, CDR1 is MNHEY and CDR2 SVGAGI. The length of the CDR3 is 15 residues. J was trimmed by 6 bases and V by 1 base; bases with no gene match: 4. The CDR3 bases are TGTGCCAGCAGTTACTGGACAGGGGGCCAAGATGGCTACACCTTC. Translation gives CASSYWTGGQDGYTF.

This clonotype was seen more than once but under ten times. The V gene is TRBV9, the J gene TRBJ2-5; weak D call: TRBD2 (7 bases). V shed 4 bases and J shed 5 bases, with 21 bases lying between them. Germline CDR1 reads SGDLS; CDR2 reads YYNGEE. CDR3 length: 16 amino acids. The CDR3: CASSPPRGGAGETQYF. CDR3 nucleotide sequence: TGTGCCAGCAGCCCACCTAGGGGGGGGGCAGGCGAGACCCAGTACTTC.

In the case of this clonotype: Without the conserved terminal phenylalanine or tryptophan, this CDR3 likely stems from a read error. The chain recombines TRBV11-1 with TRBJ2-7; D gene uncertain. The V end was cut by 5 bases, the J end by 3 bases, with 20 bases between. The CDR3 is 16 residues long. The V gene's germline CDR1 is SGHAT and CDR2 FQDESV (reference sequence). CDR3: CASSPPIVTPGYEQYL. CDR3 DNA: TGTGCCAGCAGCCCGCCCATAGTAACGCCGGGCTACGAGCAGTACCTC.

Only a few counts were recorded for this clonotype. The genes are TRBV19 and TRBJ2-2; 8 bases match TRBD1. The CDR3 is made up of 19 amino acids. CDR1 and CDR2 from the germline V gene are LNHDA and SQIVND (reference sequence). V gave up 4 bases and J gave up 1 base; unmatched junction bases: 14. The CDR3 spells CASSTVRTGTGENTGELFF. The CDR3 DNA reads as TGTGCCAGTAGTACGGTGAGAACCGGGACAGGAGAGAACACCGGGGAGCTGTTTTTT.